Each of the 20 T cell receptor beta chains below was sequenced from the same sample in a study of tumor and adjacent non-tumor tissue in lung cancer. No cell sorting was done before RNA was extracted from the tissue. The normal lung tissue was taken more than 3 cm from the tumor edge. The library came from three nested PCR rounds adapted from ARM-PCR protocols. In TCRdb, the multiplex PCR reads were re-called with MiXCR into one record per CDR3 protein. This sample yields 75,000 to 95,000 distinct CDR3 sequences, of which 76% are seen a single time; 20% to 25% belongs to the top ten. Source material: distant non-tumor lung tissue. Receptor source: a woman between 50 and 59 years old with non-small cell lung cancer.

This clonotype was counted a single time. The junction and the germline gene differ at one end; a read error may be behind it. The rearrangement joins TRBV28 to TRBJ1-5; maybe TRBD1 (6 bases). The CDR3 totals 12 residues. Germline V gives CDR1 MDHEN, CDR2 SYDVKM. The chain's CDR3 is CAIKSGTSAPAF. Written as DNA, the CDR3 is TGTGCCATCAAATCCGGGACATCAGCCCCAGCATTT. The full variable domain, its missing parts supplied by reference TRBV28 and TRBJ1-5, is DVKVTQSSRYLVKRTGEKVFLECVQDMDHENMFWYRQDPGLGLRLIYFSYDVKMKEKGDIPEGYSVSREKKERFSLILESASTNQTSMYLCAIKSGTSAPAFGDGTRLSIL.

This clonotype came up once. One junction end disagrees with the germline gene, perhaps due to a read error. V gene TRBV25-1 combines with J gene TRBJ1-4, with D uncertain. This CDR3 region has 11 residues. Germline CDR1 and CDR2: MGHDK and SYGVNS. The CDR3 region is CVSSVAEKLFF. The CDR3 DNA reads TGTGTCAGCAGTGTAGCTGAAAAACTGTTTTTT.

This chain joins TRBV4-1 and TRBJ2-5, with D possibly matching TRBD1 (5 bases). Trimming removed 9 bases from V and 2 bases from J, with 19 bases in between. This CDR3 region has 15 residues. Germline V gene data show CDR1 as MGHRA and CDR2 as YSYEKL. In nucleotides, the CDR3 is TGCGCCAGTATTCAATTGCAGGGCCCACAAGAGACCCAGTACTTC. Its protein product is CASIQLQGPQETQYF.

The chain carries TRBV12-3 or TRBV12-4 and TRBJ2-7; 8 bases align to TRBD1. This CDR3 spans 16 amino acids. V shed 9 bases and J 7 bases; nucleotides not matched to a gene: 20. The CDR3: CASIPGYRTGSGEQYF. For the CDR3, the DNA is TGTGCCAGTATCCCAGGATACCGGACAGGGTCAGGAGAGCAGTACTTC.

As regards this clonotype: Since no conserved phenylalanine or tryptophan closes the CDR3, a read error is the likely cause. The chain employs TRBV6-1 and TRBJ2-1, with D unclear. The V end was cut by 6 bases, the J end by 3 bases, with 12 bases between. Germline CDR1 and CDR2: MNHNS and SASEGT. This CDR3 is 14 amino acids long. In nucleotides, the CDR3 is TGTGCCAGCAGCAGAGATTATGACTACAATGAGCAGTTCCTC. This translates into CASSRDYDYNEQFL.

On this clonotype itself: The junction and the germline gene differ at one end; a read error may be behind it. V is TRBV29-1 and J is TRBJ2-7; TRBD1 agrees at 8 bases. CDR1 is SQVTM, CDR2 ANQGSEA, per germline. The CDR3 is 15 residues long. The CDR3 here is CSVVLSDRGPYEQYF. As DNA, the CDR3 is TGCAGTGTTGTACTGTCCGACAGGGGACCCTACGAGCAGTACTTC.

Of note for this clonotype: A much larger clone differs by one base, so this may be a read error. The V gene is TRBV20-1, the J gene TRBJ2-5; TRBD1 is a possible D gene (5 bases). Germline CDR1 DFQATT, CDR2 SNEGSKA (reference sequence). The CDR3 loop spans 14 amino acids. Here the CDR3 DNA reads TGCAGTGATAGACCAGACAGAGACCAAGAGACCCAGTACTTC. Protein product: CSDRPDRDQETQYF.

The rearrangement uses TRBV7-9 and TRBJ2-1; 7 bases are shared with TRBD2. The germline V gene has CDR1 SEHNR and CDR2 FQNEAQ (reference sequence). J was trimmed by 4 bases and V by 5 bases; bases with no gene match: 14. CDR3 length equals 17 residues. CDR3 DNA: TGTGCCAGCAGCCCAAAGCGGACTAGTGGCCTTTACAATGAGCAGTTCTTC. Protein product: CASSPKRTSGLYNEQFF.

The chain employs TRBV12-3 or TRBV12-4 and TRBJ1-5; maybe TRBD1 (6 bases). CDR3 size: 16 residues. CDR3 sequence: CVSSPGHTVSNQPQHF. In DNA, the CDR3 is TGTGTCAGTAGTCCGGGACATACAGTAAGCAATCAGCCCCAGCATTTT.

As concerns this clonotype: An end of the junction differs from the germline gene, which may be a read error. The chain employs TRBV29-1 and TRBJ2-3, with D maybe TRBD1 (7 bases). The CDR3 covers 12 residues. The germline V gene has CDR1 SQVTM and CDR2 ANQGSEA. The CDR3 sequence is CSIRRGADTLYF. The CDR3 bases are TGCAGTATACGCAGGGGGGCAGATACGCTGTATTTT.

This rearrangement joins TRBV20-1 to TRBJ2-1; no clear D gene. The CDR3 is made up of 12 amino acids. The germline CDR1 and CDR2 sequences are DFQATT and SNEGSKA (reference sequence). CDR3 DNA: TGCAGACCCCACCTAGGGAACAGTGAGCAGTTCTTC. The encoded protein is CRPHLGNSEQFF.

With regard to this clonotype: The CDR3 carries no conserved terminal phenylalanine or tryptophan, so it likely arises from a read error. CDR3 sequence (DNA): TGTGCCAGTAGCACTGGCGGCTCCTACAATGAGCAGTTCTTA. Its protein is CASSTGGSYNEQFL. The chain uses TRBV11-2 and TRBJ2-1; D is uncertain. Trimming took 9 bases from V and 0 from J, leaving 12 bases between them. The germline V gene has CDR1 SGHAT and CDR2 FQNNGV. The CDR3 runs to 14 residues.

For this clonotype: Germline and junction disagree at one end, which may indicate a read error. This chain links TRBV7-6 with TRBJ2-2; weak D call: TRBD1 (5 bases). Per the germline V gene, CDR1 is SGHVS and CDR2 is FNYEAQ. The CDR3 is made up of 15 amino acids. CDR3 amino acids: CASSPRGSNTWELFF. CDR3 sequence (DNA): TGTGCCAGCAGCCCTAGGGGATCTAACACCTGGGAGCTGTTTTTT. The full variable domain, completed using reference TRBV7-6 and TRBJ2-2, is GAGVSQSPRYKVTKRGQDVALRCDPISGHVSLYWYRQALGQGPEFLTYFNYEAQQDKSGLPNDRFSAERPEGSISTLTIQRTEQRDSAMYRCASSPRGSNTWELFFGEGSRLTVL.

A word on this clonotype: At one of its ends the junction is not consistent with the germline gene, which may arise from a read error. V usage is TRBV11-2 and J usage is TRBJ2-7, with D perhaps TRBD2 (5 bases). Per the germline V gene, CDR1 is SGHAT and CDR2 is FQNNGV. This CDR3 contains 12 residues. The CDR3 DNA reads TGTGCCAGCAACTTAAGCAACGGGGAGCGGTACTTC. Amino acids: CASNLSNGERYF.

A note on this clonotype: One junction end does not reproduce the germline sequence, and a read error may be involved. The chain is built from TRBV4-2 and TRBJ2-2; 7 bases line up with TRBD2. The V gene's germline CDR1 is LGHNA and CDR2 YNFKEQ. The CDR3 is 14 amino acids. CDR3 bases: TGTGCCACCAGCCAAGGACTAGACACCGGGGAGCTGTATTTT. This gives the protein CATSQGLDTGELYF.

This clonotype was counted a single time. V gene TRBV21-1 combines with J gene TRBJ2-7; the listed D gene, TRBD2, was not tested against the DNA. TRBV21-1 counts as a pseudogene. This CDR3 has 16 residues. The CDR3 here is CGSSGRRTSCYYEQYF. The CDR3, as DNA: TGTGGCAGCAGTGGAAGAAGGACTAGCTGTTACTACGAGCAGTACTTC.

Comments on this clonotype: With a much larger clone just one base away, this may be a read error. V gene TRBV28 combines with J gene TRBJ1-1, with D hard to call. CDR3 length: 14 residues. Looked up from germline, CDR1 is MDHEN and CDR2 is SYDVKM. As DNA, the CDR3 is TGTGCCAGCAGTTTGACCGGTGTGAACACTGAAGCTCTCTTT. It specifies CASSLTGVNTEALF.

J is TRBJ2-7 and V is TRBV29-1, with a possible D match to TRBD1 (6 bases). Trimming took 6 bases from V and 5 from J, leaving 32 bases between them. This CDR3 spans 18 amino acids. CDR1 and CDR2 (germline): SQVTM, ANQGSEA. Here the CDR3 reads CSVRLTVFRGPQMNEQYF. DNA for the CDR3: TGCAGCGTCCGCCTAACCGTTTTCAGGGGCCCGCAAATGAACGAGCAGTACTTC.

The chain combines TRBV20-1 with TRBJ2-7, with D uncertain. Germline lookup yields CDR1 DFQATT and CDR2 SNEGSKA (reference sequence). CDR3 length: 16 amino acids. The germline V and J ends were trimmed by 6 bases and 1 base, with 22 bases remaining between them. CDR3 amino acids: CSAPPTDGVYSYEQYF. The DNA of the CDR3 is TGCAGTGCCCCACCAACAGACGGCGTTTATTCCTACGAGCAGTACTTC.

The V gene is TRBV4-1, the J gene TRBJ2-1; D tentatively reads TRBD1 or TRBD2 (6 bases each). There are 15 residues in the CDR3. From germline, CDR1 is MGHRA and CDR2 YSYEKL. CDR3 region: CVNSPDRGRSNEQFF. In DNA form, the CDR3 reads TGCGTCAACAGCCCCGACCGGGGGCGCTCCAATGAGCAGTTCTTC.